The rows below give T cell receptor beta chains drawn from one sample of a study of T cell responses to AZD1222 COVID-19 vaccine. The assay was immunoSEQ multiplex PCR, and TCRdb's table has in-frame clones only and misses some. The profile shows tens of thousands of clones, approximately 89% of them singletons. Sequences were derived from peripheral blood, sampled 28 days after the second AZD1222 dose. Receptors were obtained from an adult who received the AZD1222 COVID-19 vaccine. Both conserved end residues are part of each CDR3. Each record gives: J gene, V gene, clone size, D gene, CDR3 DNA, CDR3 protein. A D gene is named only where the DNA matches it firmly. Only some rows state a clone size, as once, few, many or a class for expanded clones.

j_call: TRBJ2-5; v_call: TRBV7-6; clone_size: -; d_call: -; cdr3_nt: TGTGCCAGCAGCTTAGAGGGGGGTCCCACGGGGACCCAGTACTTC; cdr3_aa: CASSLEGGPTGTQYF
j_call: TRBJ2-6; v_call: TRBV2; clone_size: -; d_call: -; cdr3_nt: TGTGCCAGCAGCTCCCCCACCGGACAGACTTTC; cdr3_aa: CASSSPTGQTF
j_call: TRBJ2-6; v_call: TRBV6-2/TRBV6-3; clone_size: -; d_call: -; cdr3_nt: TGTGCCAGCAGTTACCAGGTCCCTGGGGCCAACGTCCTGACTTTC; cdr3_aa: CASSYQVPGANVLTF
j_call: TRBJ2-3; v_call: TRBV18; clone_size: -; d_call: -; cdr3_nt: TGTGCCAGCTCACCATATCGGGCGGCTAGCACAGATACGCAGTATTTT; cdr3_aa: CASSPYRAASTDTQYF
j_call: TRBJ1-2; v_call: TRBV3-1/TRBV3-2; clone_size: -; d_call: TRBD1; cdr3_nt: TGTGCCAGCGCGGGGACAGGGATGGGAGGCTACACCTTC; cdr3_aa: CASAGTGMGGYTF
j_call: TRBJ1-5; v_call: TRBV6-5; clone_size: -; d_call: TRBD1; cdr3_nt: TGTGCCAGCAGCCTGGGACAGGTTAATCAGCCCCAGCATTTT; cdr3_aa: CASSLGQVNQPQHF
j_call: TRBJ1-1; v_call: TRBV5-4; clone_size: -; d_call: -; cdr3_nt: TGTGCCAGCACCCCTGGCTCGAACACTGAAGCTTTCTTT; cdr3_aa: CASTPGSNTEAFF
j_call: TRBJ1-2; v_call: TRBV20-1; clone_size: -; d_call: -; cdr3_nt: TGCAGTGGTGCGGGTTCTACCTTC; cdr3_aa: CSGAGSTF
j_call: TRBJ2-1; v_call: TRBV29-1; clone_size: -; d_call: -; cdr3_nt: TGCAGCGTTGTGGGCAATGAGCAGTTCTTC; cdr3_aa: CSVVGNEQFF
j_call: TRBJ1-1; v_call: TRBV7-9; clone_size: -; d_call: TRBD1; cdr3_nt: TGTGCCAGCAGCCTGACTCCCCGACAGGGGGCTTTCTTT; cdr3_aa: CASSLTPRQGAFF
j_call: TRBJ1-1; v_call: TRBV29-1; clone_size: -; d_call: TRBD1; cdr3_nt: TGCAGCGTGGGGCTAGGGGGCGGTCGAAACACTGAAGCTTTCTTT; cdr3_aa: CSVGLGGGRNTEAFF
j_call: TRBJ1-2; v_call: TRBV19; clone_size: -; d_call: -; cdr3_nt: TGTGCCAGTAGCCTCCACAGCTACTATGGCTACACCTTC; cdr3_aa: CASSLHSYYGYTF
j_call: TRBJ2-2; v_call: TRBV24-1; clone_size: -; d_call: TRBD1; cdr3_nt: TGTGCCACCAGTGATTCCGGGACAGGGCTCACCGGGGAGCTGTTTTTT; cdr3_aa: CATSDSGTGLTGELFF
j_call: TRBJ1-2; v_call: TRBV6-5; clone_size: -; d_call: TRBD1; cdr3_nt: TGTGCCAGCAGTTACCGGGGACAGGGGAGATCCTATGGCTACACCTTC; cdr3_aa: CASSYRGQGRSYGYTF
j_call: TRBJ2-7; v_call: TRBV5-1; clone_size: -; d_call: -; cdr3_nt: TGCGCCAGCAGCTCGGCAGCGGCTATTTACGAGCAGTACTTC; cdr3_aa: CASSSAAAIYEQYF
j_call: TRBJ1-1; v_call: TRBV7-9; clone_size: -; d_call: -; cdr3_nt: TGTGCCAGCAGCTTGCGGAGGCAATGGAACACTGAAGCTTTCTTT; cdr3_aa: CASSLRRQWNTEAFF
j_call: TRBJ2-3; v_call: TRBV10-1; clone_size: -; d_call: TRBD2; cdr3_nt: TGCGCCAGCAACGTAGGACTAGCGGGAGAGGGGGTCCGCGGACAGGATACGCAGTATTTT; cdr3_aa: CASNVGLAGEGVRGQDTQYF
j_call: TRBJ1-2; v_call: TRBV30; clone_size: -; d_call: TRBD1; cdr3_nt: TGTGCCCGATGGACAGGGCTTAACTATGGCTACACCTTC; cdr3_aa: CARWTGLNYGYTF
j_call: TRBJ2-2; v_call: TRBV30; clone_size: -; d_call: -; cdr3_nt: TGTGCCTGGAGTGTACGCAGGGACACCGGGGAGCTGTTTTTT; cdr3_aa: CAWSVRRDTGELFF
j_call: TRBJ1-1; v_call: TRBV19; clone_size: -; d_call: TRBD1; cdr3_nt: TGTGCCAGTAGTGTAAGGGGGCGGAGAGCTTTCTTT; cdr3_aa: CASSVRGRRAFF
j_call: TRBJ1-1; v_call: TRBV6-6; clone_size: -; d_call: TRBD1; cdr3_nt: TGTGCCAGCAGTTACCCGACAGGGGAAGGGGCTGAAGCTTTCTTT; cdr3_aa: CASSYPTGEGAEAFF
j_call: TRBJ1-6; v_call: TRBV6-5; clone_size: few; d_call: -; cdr3_nt: TGTGCCACCCGTGGCTCCTATAATTCACCCCTCCACTTT; cdr3_aa: CATRGSYNSPLHF